These 13 T cell receptor beta chains were all obtained from the same sample, sequenced in a study of post-analysis software for immune sequencing data. Study results and limitations: With TRBV5-6, TRBV5-1 and TRBV20-1 included, about five TRBV segments were more frequent in patients than in controls.

These receptors have no identified antigens. Unique molecular identifiers were present in the TCR beta cDNA libraries. Each CDR3 protein is one row after TCRdb ran MiXCR on the PCR reads. The repertoire has under 900,000 distinct CDR3 sequences, about 53% of them found once; the top ten carry 4.6%. Sequenced: blood. The receptor source for this set is a girl aged 10 to 17 with multiple sclerosis.

The genes are TRBV12-3 or TRBV12-4 and TRBJ2-7, with D possibly being TRBD2 (6 bases). There are 14 residues in the CDR3. V was pared by 5 bases and J by 4 bases, with 15 bases between. CDR3 in DNA: TGTGCCAGCAGTGCTCGGGGGTTTCGGTACGAGCAGTACTTC. Translating it yields CASSARGFRYEQYF.

The chain has TRBV7-9 and TRBJ2-4, with a possible D match to TRBD2 (6 bases). This CDR3 spans 17 amino acids. Germline V gives CDR1 SEHNR, CDR2 FQNEAQ (reference sequence). V was clipped by 7 bases and J by 0 bases, with 19 bases between them. The CDR3 protein is CASNPRGGGQAKNIQYF. CDR3 bases: TGTGCCAGCAACCCAAGGGGAGGAGGACAAGCCAAAAACATTCAGTACTTC. The variable domain in full, with the rest retrieved from reference TRBV7-9 and TRBJ2-4, is DTGVSQNPRHKITKRGQNVTFRCDPISEHNRLYWYRQTLGQGPEFLTYFQNEAQLEKSRLLSDRFSAERPKGSFSTLEIQRTEQGDSAMYLCASNPRGGGQAKNIQYFGAGTRLSVL.

This sequence joins TRBV29-1 and TRBJ2-1; a possible D gene is TRBD1 (5 bases). Per germline, CDR1 SQVTM and CDR2 ANQGSEA. This CDR3 spans 16 amino acids. V lost 5 bases and J lost 8, with 25 bases in between. CDR3: CSVRRAATPREDEQFF. The CDR3 bases are TGCAGCGTTCGCAGGGCGGCTACCCCACGAGAGGATGAGCAGTTCTTC.

This chain joins TRBV12-3 or TRBV12-4 and TRBJ2-1; possibly TRBD1 or TRBD2 for D (6 bases each). This CDR3 has 13 amino acids. V dropped 3 bases and J dropped 5 bases, with 8 bases sitting between them. The CDR3 spells CASSFGGHNEQFF. The CDR3 DNA follows: TGTGCCAGCAGTTTCGGGGGCCACAATGAGCAGTTCTTC.

This sequence joins TRBV29-1 and TRBJ1-1; perhaps TRBD1 as D (5 bases). The CDR3 totals 13 residues. Germline V gives CDR1 SQVTM, CDR2 ANQGSEA. Deletions cut 2 bases from V and 6 bases from J, with 13 bases between. The CDR3 DNA follows: TGCAGCGTTGAAAGAGTCGGGGGGTCTGAAGCTTTCTTT. Its protein product is CSVERVGGSEAFF.

CDR3: CSVEDRTLPYEQYF. The CDR3 bases are TGCAGCGTTGAAGATCGGACTTTACCTTACGAGCAGTACTTC. The chain combines TRBV29-1 with TRBJ2-7, with D possibly matching TRBD2 (5 bases). Trimming removed 0 bases from V and 4 bases from J, with 13 bases in between. From germline, CDR1 is SQVTM and CDR2 ANQGSEA. This CDR3 spans 14 amino acids.

The DNA of the CDR3 is TGCAGCGTTTGGGGAGGTGATTATGGCTACACCTTC. Protein sequence: CSVWGGDYGYTF. This chain joins TRBV29-1 and TRBJ1-2; D uncertain. The CDR3 sequence is 12 residues long. Germline V gene lookup returns CDR1 SQVTM and CDR2 ANQGSEA. The V gene lost 5 bases and the J gene lost 5 bases, with 12 bases spanning the gap.

This clonotype was detected only a few times. The chain recombines TRBV29-1 with TRBJ2-3, with 10 positions matching TRBD1. The length of the CDR3 is 12 residues. Trimming removed 8 bases from V and 5 bases from J; junction bases left unmatched: 4. Germline values: CDR1 SQVTM, CDR2 ANQGSEA. The CDR3 bases are TGCAGCCCTGGACAGGGGGAAGATACGCAGTATTTT. Protein sequence: CSPGQGEDTQYF.

V gene TRBV7-9 combines with J gene TRBJ1-1, with D tentatively TRBD1 (5 bases). V shed 5 bases and J shed 5 bases, with 21 bases lying between them. Germline V gene sequence: CDR1 SEHNR, CDR2 FQNEAQ (reference sequence). The CDR3 runs to 16 residues. The CDR3 loop is CASSPGRGSERTEAFF. CDR3 nucleotides: TGTGCCAGCAGCCCAGGACGGGGGTCAGAAAGAACTGAAGCTTTCTTT.

The V call is TRBV6-5, the J call TRBJ2-3; weak D call: TRBD1 (7 bases). Germline values: CDR1 MNHEY, CDR2 SVGAGI. The CDR3 consists of 16 residues. V lost 4 bases, J lost 2 bases, and 16 bases lay in between. The CDR3 loop reads CASSFGGRGDTDTQYF. CDR3 nucleotides: TGTGCCAGCAGTTTTGGCGGCAGGGGGGACACAGATACGCAGTATTTT.

This clonotype was observed a single time. The chain joins TRBV5-4 to TRBJ2-1; TRBD2 aligns across 8 bases. V dropped 4 bases and J dropped 4; count of bases not matched to a gene: 10. The CDR3 covers 16 residues. Germline V lookup: CDR1 SGHNT, CDR2 YYREEE (reference sequence). The CDR3 coding sequence is TGTGCCAGCAGCCAGGGGTGGGCGGGGGGTTACAATGAGCAGTTCTTC. Translating it yields CASSQGWAGGYNEQFF.

The chain has TRBV30 and TRBJ2-5, with 7 bases lining up with TRBD1. Trimming cost V 4 bases and J 2 bases; bases outside gene matches: 7. Germline V lookup: CDR1 GTSNPN, CDR2 SVGIG (reference sequence). The CDR3 covers 14 residues. The DNA for the CDR3 is TGTGCCTGGATGAGGACAGGCCAACAAGAGACCCAGTACTTC. This codes for CAWMRTGQQETQYF.

The chain links TRBV5-1 to TRBJ2-1, with 11 bases lining up with TRBD2. The CDR3 is 16 amino acids. Per germline, CDR1 SGHRS and CDR2 YFSETQ. The trim removed 5 bases at V and 8 bases at J, leaving 12 bases unmatched. CDR3 DNA sequence: TGCGCCAGCAGTACATCTAGCGGGGGGAATACATATGAGCAGTTCTTC. Translation gives CASSTSSGGNTYEQFF.